The 26 T cell receptor beta chains below all came from one sample that was sequenced in a study of blood T cell repertoires in COVID-19. Here immunoSEQ multiplex PCR was the method, and the copy in TCRdb shows in-frame clones only, minus some. Counted here are over 150,000 clones, approximately 90% occurring once; the ten biggest clones make up 10%. Input material: peripheral blood. The receptors originated from a woman aged 70-85 years with COVID-19, enrolled during active disease.

The chain is built from TRBV28 and TRBJ1-2; TRBD1 matches 7 bases. CDR1 and CDR2 from the germline V gene are MDHEN and SYDVKM. Unmatched junction bases numbered 8, after V lost 6 bases and J lost 7 bases. The CDR3 extends over 13 amino acids. The CDR3 DNA reads as TGTGCCAGCAGAAATACAGGGGCCTCTGGCTACACCTTC. Amino acids: CASRNTGASGYTF.

The chain uses TRBV6-5 and TRBJ2-1; 9 bases align to TRBD2. The length of the CDR3 is 15 residues. CDR1 is MNHEY and CDR2 is SVGAGI in the germline V gene. Trimming removed 6 bases from V and 7 bases from J; junction bases left unmatched: 10. CDR3 nucleotide sequence: TGTGCCAGCAGACCCAAGGCGGGGGGGCAAAATGAGCAGTTCTTC. This sequence encodes CASRPKAGGQNEQFF.

This chain uses TRBV19 with TRBJ1-5; 9 positions match TRBD1. Germline lookup yields CDR1 LNHDA and CDR2 SQIVND (reference sequence). The length of the CDR3 is 15 residues. V was pared by 4 bases and J by 5 bases, with 6 bases of the junction left unmatched. This CDR3 reads CASSTRTGVDQPQHF. The CDR3 DNA sequence: TGTGCCAGTAGTACCAGGACAGGGGTGGATCAGCCCCAGCATTTT.

The chain employs TRBV5-6 and TRBJ1-3, with 12 bases matching TRBD1. V lost 4 bases, J lost 7 bases, and 12 bases stayed unmatched. CDR3 length: 17 amino acids. Looked up from germline, CDR1 is SGHDT and CDR2 is YYEEEE. The CDR3 bases are TGTGCCAGCAGCCCCCAGTGGTGGGGACAGGGGGCTAACACCATATATTTT. Its protein is CASSPQWWGQGANTIYF.

The V call is TRBV9, the J call TRBJ1-3; 7 bases fit TRBD1. V was pared by 0 bases and J by 0 bases, with 6 bases of the junction left unmatched. CDR3 length equals 17 residues. The germline CDR1 and CDR2 sequences are SGDLS and YYNGEE. CDR3 amino acids: CASSVGPGGPSGNTIYF. Written as DNA, the CDR3 is TGTGCCAGCAGCGTAGGCCCAGGGGGGCCCTCTGGAAACACCATATATTTT.

The chain links TRBV5-1 to TRBJ2-1, with D perhaps TRBD2 (6 bases). CDR1 is SGHRS and CDR2 is YFSETQ in the germline V gene. V was pared by 4 bases and J by 4 bases, with 15 bases between. This CDR3 has 15 amino acids. The DNA for the CDR3 is TGCGCCAGCAGCGAATCAGGGCGGGGTTACAATGAGCAGTTCTTC. This translates into CASSESGRGYNEQFF.

V gene TRBV2 combines with J gene TRBJ1-2, with D possibly TRBD1 on 6 matching bases. The CDR3 is 15 residues long. Germline V lookup: CDR1 SNHLY, CDR2 FYNNEI. Trimming took 4 bases from V and 8 from J, leaving 20 bases between them. The CDR3 protein is CASSGLGGGAGGYTF. The CDR3 DNA is TGTGCCAGCAGTGGCTTAGGGGGGGGCGCCGGCGGCTACACCTTC.

The chain joins TRBV6-5 to TRBJ2-5, with D unclear. Germline V lookup: CDR1 MNHEY, CDR2 SVGAGI. The length of the CDR3 is 12 residues. The V end lost 9 bases, the J end lost 5 bases, and 13 bases lay between the germline ends. CDR3 residues: CASYQQKETQYF. The CDR3 nucleotides read TGTGCCAGTTACCAACAAAAGGAGACCCAGTACTTC.

The chain combines TRBV3-1 (or the pseudogene TRBV3-2) with TRBJ1-1; D gene ambiguous. Germline V CDR1 and CDR2: LGHDT, YNNKEL (reference sequence). V lost 4 bases, J lost 5 bases, and 14 bases lay in between. This CDR3 is 14 amino acids long. The CDR3 region has the DNA TGTGCCAGCAGCCTCGAGGGCGTGATTACTGAAGCTTTCTTT. It translates to CASSLEGVITEAFF.

In this sample, this clone turned up a few times. As DNA, the CDR3 is TGCGCCAGCGCCGGGGGGACAGGGGTCAACAATGAGCAGTTCTTC. This encodes CASAGGTGVNNEQFF. V gene TRBV5-1 combines with J gene TRBJ2-1, with 10 positions matching TRBD1. Germline CDR1 SGHRS, CDR2 YFSETQ. The J segment lost 5 bases and the V segment lost 7 bases, leaving 9 bases of the junction unmatched. The CDR3 runs to 15 residues.

The chain uses TRBV30 and TRBJ2-1; 8 bases match TRBD2. The J segment lost 2 bases and the V segment lost 3 bases, leaving 3 bases of the junction unmatched. The CDR3 loop spans 14 amino acids. The germline gives CDR1 GTSNPN, CDR2 SVGIG (reference sequence). The DNA for the CDR3 is TGTGCCTGGAGCCCGGGACTAGCCTACAATGAGCAGTTCTTC. Its protein is CAWSPGLAYNEQFF.

This clone was observed a single time. The chain combines TRBV27 with TRBJ1-5; no firm D call. Looked up from germline, CDR1 is MNHEY and CDR2 is SMNVEV (reference sequence). CDR3 length: 12 amino acids. V was shortened by 6 bases and J by 7 bases, with 10 bases between the two germline ends. In DNA form, the CDR3 reads TGTGCCAGCAGCTTCCTTGGCCAGCCCCAGCATTTT. Its translation is CASSFLGQPQHF.

DNA of the CDR3: TGTGCCAGCAGCCCGGGGGGGCGGGACAGCTCCTATGGCTACACCTTC. This translates into CASSPGGRDSSYGYTF. The V call is TRBV11-2, the J call TRBJ1-2; 7 bases line up with TRBD1. Germline CDR1 and CDR2: SGHAT and FQNNGV. The CDR3 is 16 amino acids. With 5 bases clipped from V and 4 bases from J, the junction kept 13 bases outside the gene matches.

V usage is TRBV7-9 and J usage is TRBJ2-1; 8 positions agree with TRBD2. The CDR3 is 15 amino acids. The germline V gene has CDR1 SEHNR and CDR2 FQNEAQ (reference sequence). J gave up 12 bases and V 1 base, and 11 bases lay outside the gene matches. The CDR3 bases are TGTGCCAGCAGCTTAGAAGCGGGGGCCGGAGGGGGGCAGTTCTTC. It yields the protein CASSLEAGAGGGQFF.

The gene calls are TRBV27 and TRBJ1-6, with 9 bases lining up with TRBD1. The CDR3 extends over 14 amino acids. V lost 6 bases, J lost 7 bases, and 4 bases stayed unmatched. Germline loops: CDR1 MNHEY, CDR2 SMNVEV (reference sequence). CDR3 coding DNA: TGTGCCAGCAGGTGGGACAGGGAGAATTCACCCCTCCACTTT. This gives the protein CASRWDRENSPLHF.

This chain uses TRBV5-1 with TRBJ2-1, with TRBD2 matching 16 bases. V dropped 4 bases and J dropped 8; count of bases not matched to a gene: 3. The germline gives CDR1 SGHRS, CDR2 YFSETQ. This CDR3 region has 15 residues. In DNA, the CDR3 is TGCGCCAGCAGCCCCGGGACTAGCGGGGGGGATGAGCAGTTCTTC. Translated, it gives CASSPGTSGGDEQFF. The variable domain in full, completed from reference TRBV5-1 and TRBJ2-1, reads KAGVTQTPRYLIKTRGQQVTLSCSPISGHRSVSWYQQTPGQGLQFLFEYFSETQRNKGNFPGRFSGRQFSNSRSEMNVSTLELGDSALYLCASSPGTSGGDEQFFGPGTRLTVL.

The chain uses TRBV2 and TRBJ2-7; 7 nucleotides align to TRBD1. This CDR3 has 13 residues. The germline gives CDR1 SNHLY, CDR2 FYNNEI. Trimming cost V 4 bases and J 5 bases; bases outside gene matches: 5. CDR3 amino acids: CASSGGRGNEQYF. CDR3 DNA sequence: TGTGCCAGCAGTGGAGGCAGGGGGAACGAGCAGTACTTC.

J is TRBJ1-5 and V is TRBV15, with a tentative D call TRBD1 (5 bases). The CDR3 spans 17 residues. CDR1 is LNHNV, CDR2 YYDKDF, per germline (reference sequence). V shed 6 bases and J shed 0 bases, with 18 bases lying between them. CDR3 loop: CATSTEVGHLSNQPQHF. Here the CDR3 DNA reads TGTGCCACCAGTACTGAAGTCGGACACCTTAGCAATCAGCCCCAGCATTTT.

This rearrangement joins TRBV11-3 to TRBJ2-5, with D perhaps TRBD1 (6 bases). With 2 bases removed from V and 2 bases from J, the gap between germline ends came to 12 bases. Germline values: CDR1 SGHNT, CDR2 YENEEA. CDR3 length: 15 amino acids. The CDR3, as DNA: TGTGCCAGCAGCTTAAATGGACAGACACAAGAGACCCAGTACTTC. It encodes CASSLNGQTQETQYF.

The V gene is TRBV6-5, the J gene TRBJ1-5; TRBD1 aligns across 7 bases. Germline CDR1 reads MNHEY; CDR2 reads SVGAGI. CDR3 length: 15 amino acids. J lost 6 bases, V lost 6 bases, and 11 bases had no gene match. CDR3 sequence: CASSDFDRAGQPQHF. The CDR3 DNA reads TGTGCCAGCAGCGACTTCGACAGGGCAGGTCAGCCCCAGCATTTT.

This rearrangement joins TRBV18 to TRBJ2-4, with D maybe TRBD2 (5 bases). V was pared by 4 bases and J by 8 bases, with 18 bases between. The CDR3 contains 15 residues. Germline CDR1 and CDR2: KGHSH and LQKENI. Here the CDR3 reads CASSRLMVGEDIQYF. The CDR3 nucleotides are TGTGCCAGCTCACGTCTAATGGTGGGAGAGGACATTCAGTACTTC.

The genes are TRBV2 and TRBJ2-3; 14 nucleotides match TRBD2. Germline V lookup: CDR1 SNHLY, CDR2 FYNNEI. V was pared by 4 bases and J by 5 bases, with 5 bases of the junction left unmatched. The CDR3 spans 16 residues. The CDR3 sequence is CASSGGTSGGLDTQYF. Here the CDR3 DNA reads TGTGCCAGCAGTGGGGGGACTAGCGGGGGTTTAGATACGCAGTATTTT.

The count of this clone is one. The V and J genes are TRBV13 and TRBJ2-7, with D tentatively TRBD1 (7 bases). This CDR3 is 15 amino acids long. V lost 5 bases and J lost 4, with 18 bases in between. Germline V lookup: CDR1 PRHDT, CDR2 FYEKMQ (reference sequence). The CDR3 nucleotides are TGTGCCAGCAGCGCACAGGGGAGGAGGGCATACGAGCAGTACTTC. Translation gives CASSAQGRRAYEQYF. Based on the CDR3 plus reference TRBV13 and TRBJ2-7, the full variable domain is AAGVIQSPRHLIKEKRETATLKCYPIPRHDTVYWYQQGPGQDPQFLISFYEKMQSDKGSIPDRFSAQQFSDYHSELNMSSLELGDSALYFCASSAQGRRAYEQYFGPGTRLTVT.

The chain links TRBV5-5 to TRBJ2-7; D is unclear. Germline V gene lookup returns CDR1 SGHKS and CDR2 YYEKEE (reference sequence). This CDR3 contains 15 residues. Trimming left V 4 bases short and J 5 bases short, with 19 bases between. The DNA of the CDR3 is TGTGCCAGCAGCCCGGCGGCTCGCATCGGAGACGAGCAGTACTTC. Its translation is CASSPAARIGDEQYF.

Comments on this clone: Distinct nucleotide sequences in the sample also encode this CDR3. The chain couples TRBV5-6 to TRBJ1-6, with 7 bases fitting TRBD1. Germline assignment: CDR1 SGHDT and CDR2 YYEEEE. The CDR3 length is 14 residues. The ends lost 1 base at V and 10 bases at J; junction bases unmatched: 5. The DNA of the CDR3 is TGTGCCAGCAGCTTGCAGGGGGTCGGGTCACCCCTCCACTTT. This encodes CASSLQGVGSPLHF.

In its sample, this clone was seen a few times. The V and J genes are TRBV3-1 (or the pseudogene TRBV3-2) and TRBJ1-2; D possibly corresponds to TRBD1 (5 bases). Germline values: CDR1 LGHDT, CDR2 YNNKEL (reference sequence). The CDR3 extends over 16 amino acids. Trimming took 0 bases from V and 5 from J, leaving 16 bases between them. In nucleotides, the CDR3 is TGTGCCAGCAGCCAAGATGGGGCAATCCTCACGTATGGCTACACCTTC. Amino acid sequence: CASSQDGAILTYGYTF.